Sequencing of this T cell receptor (beta chain) was carried out in a study of blood T cell repertoires in COVID-19. Study summary: Acute and convalescent COVID-19 samples came from the United States, Italy and Spain. Sources were T cells, B-cell-depleted T cells, or PBMCs; the material itself was cDNA or gDNA.

The CDR3 spans 15 residues. Germline loops: CDR1 SSHAT, CDR2 FNYEAQ (reference sequence). Clones were read by immunoSEQ multiplex PCR, and TCRdb kept only the in-frame ones, dropping some. The data show 140,000 to 150,000 clones, with under 90% seen just once and around 40% held by the top ten. About this clone itself: A junction boundary mismatches the germline segment, possibly from a read error.

Sequenced input: peripheral blood. This chain joins TRBV7-7 and TRBJ2-1; D is ambiguous. The sequence came from a human donor in a cohort sampled during active COVID-19. The CDR3 protein is CASSHTELSYNEQFF. The CDR3 DNA is TGTGCTAGCAGCCATACGGAGCTCTCCTACAATGAGCAGTTCTTC.